The 5 T cell receptor beta chains reported below all come from one sample, sequenced in a study of blood T cells in healthy people across ages. A sample-barcoded 5' primer and a J-beta primer mix were used in a second PCR of about 6 to 12 cycles. Using its own MiXCR run on the 5' RACE reads, TCRdb lists one record per CDR3 protein. The top ten clones hold approximately 7% of a sample with about 1.4 million distinct CDR3 sequences, 45% to 70% of them seen once. Sequencing input: blood. All receptors derive from a man aged 18-30 years in good health.

Only a few counts were recorded for this clonotype. The rearrangement joins TRBV6-1 to TRBJ1-5; D is unclear. The length of the CDR3 is 13 residues. Germline lookup yields CDR1 MNHNS and CDR2 SASEGT. Trimming left V 4 bases short and J 1 base short, with 5 bases between. The CDR3 DNA reads TGTGCCAGCAGTGTGCGGAGCAATCAGCCCCAGCATTTT. This sequence encodes CASSVRSNQPQHF.

V and J are TRBV3-1 and TRBJ2-1; D remains unclear. Germline V lookup: CDR1 LGHDT, CDR2 YNNKEL (reference sequence). V gave up 6 bases and J gave up 9 bases, with 9 bases separating them. The CDR3 loop spans 11 amino acids. The CDR3 sequence: CASRHEFEQFF. CDR3 DNA: TGTGCCAGCAGACACGAGTTTGAGCAGTTCTTC.

This clonotype was seen at least ten times. The V gene is TRBV7-6, the J gene TRBJ2-3; the match to TRBD1 covers 8 bases. The CDR3 length is 12 residues. In germline, CDR1 is SGHVS, CDR2 FNYEAQ. The J segment lost 5 bases and the V segment lost 8 bases, leaving 3 bases of the junction unmatched. Written as DNA, the CDR3 is TGTGCCAGCGGACAGGGAGGAGATACGCAGTATTTT. It codes for CASGQGGDTQYF.

This clonotype was observed a handful of times. The rearrangement uses TRBV6-5 and TRBJ2-7; 9 nucleotides agree with TRBD1. Germline V gene sequence: CDR1 MNHEY, CDR2 SVGAGI. The V segment lost 6 bases and the J segment 2 bases; nucleotides outside the gene matches: 8. The CDR3 covers 15 residues. The CDR3: CASSPRDRATYEQYF. CDR3 bases: TGTGCCAGCAGCCCCCGGGACAGGGCTACCTACGAGCAGTACTTC.

In its sample, this clonotype was seen a few times. The rearrangement joins TRBV29-1 to TRBJ2-2, with 9 bases that match TRBD2. Unmatched junction bases numbered 2, after V lost 5 bases and J lost 4 bases. The germline gives CDR1 SQVTM, CDR2 ANQGSEA. The CDR3 length is 13 residues. This CDR3 reads CSVRRGGTGELFF. CDR3 sequence (DNA): TGCAGCGTTCGGCGGGGGGGCACCGGGGAGCTGTTTTTT.